The 21 T cell receptor beta chains below were found in one sample sequenced in a study of T-cell reconstitution after alpha-beta-depleted transplantation in children. Unique molecular identifiers tagged the TCRbeta library. One entry per CDR3 protein, called by TCRdb with MiXCR from the PCR reads. The sample shows 400,000 to 500,000 distinct CDR3 sequences, about 11% of them seen only once. The input for sequencing was PBMCs from the stem cell graft donor, taken from the stem cell graft. These receptors all stem from a human donor who donated a stem cell graft to a child with acute myeloid leukemia.

This sequence joins TRBV12-3 or TRBV12-4 and TRBJ1-5; 9 bases line up with TRBD1. The CDR3 covers 16 residues. The junction had 6 bases not matched to a gene; V was cut back by 6 bases and J by 0 bases. CDR3 loop: CASRGDRGNSNQPQHF. CDR3 nucleotides: TGTGCCAGCAGGGGCGACAGGGGGAATAGCAATCAGCCCCAGCATTTT.

This rearrangement joins TRBV29-1 to TRBJ2-3; 8 bases agree with TRBD1. V lost 0 bases, J lost 0 bases, and 8 bases stayed unmatched. Germline-derived CDR1 and CDR2 are SQVTM and ANQGSEA. This CDR3 is 17 amino acids long. CDR3 loop: CSVEDRGTGGSTDTQYF. CDR3 DNA sequence: TGCAGCGTTGAAGATCGAGGGACAGGTGGGAGCACAGATACGCAGTATTTT.

The sample holds a few counts of this clonotype. This chain connects TRBV5-1 to TRBJ2-7, with TRBD1 matching over 8 bases. J was trimmed by 2 bases and V by 4 bases; bases with no gene match: 32. The CDR3 covers 23 residues. Germline lookup yields CDR1 SGHRS and CDR2 YFSETQ. The CDR3 here is CASSIHRGTICGIQLVWTYEQYV. As DNA, the CDR3 is TGCGCCAGCAGCATCCACAGGGGGACGATTTGTGGTATTCAATTGGTATGGACCTACGAGCAGTACGTC.

This clonotype was seen ten or more times. The rearrangement joins TRBV5-1 to TRBJ2-2, with 9 positions matching TRBD2. Germline V gene sequence: CDR1 SGHRS, CDR2 YFSETQ. J lost 3 bases, V lost 4 bases, and 7 bases had no gene match. This CDR3 has 16 amino acids. The CDR3 loop is CASSTTSGIDTGELFF. CDR3 DNA sequence: TGCGCCAGCAGCACGACTAGCGGAATCGACACCGGGGAGCTGTTTTTT.

This clonotype was counted ten times or more. The chain links TRBV20-1 to TRBJ2-7, with D possibly matching TRBD2 (5 bases). The CDR3 runs 14 residues. The V end was cut by 6 bases, the J end by 7 bases, with 22 bases between. Germline loops: CDR1 DFQATT, CDR2 SNEGSKA (reference sequence). CDR3 loop: CSAKWAEAREEQYF. CDR3 nucleotide sequence: TGCAGTGCAAAATGGGCGGAGGCTAGGGAGGAGCAGTACTTC.

This clonotype was observed a handful of times. The V gene is TRBV6-5, the J gene TRBJ2-7; TRBD1 agrees at 7 bases. CDR1 is MNHEY, CDR2 SVGAGI, per germline. The CDR3 length is 13 residues. Trimming at V came to 5 bases and at J to 9 bases, leaving 10 bases not matched to a gene. The chain's CDR3 is CASSTRQGVWQYV. The CDR3 region has the DNA TGTGCCAGCAGTACACGACAGGGAGTTTGGCAGTACGTC.

This clonotype has more than one count but fewer than ten. This sequence joins TRBV7-9 and TRBJ1-2; 9 nucleotides match TRBD1. The ends lost 5 bases at V and 2 bases at J; junction bases unmatched: 12. The CDR3 sequence is 17 residues long. Germline V CDR1 and CDR2: SEHNR, FQNEAQ (reference sequence). CDR3 nucleotides: TGTGCCAGCAGCCGTACAGGGGGCGTCGAAAGAAACTATGGCTACACCTTC. Translating it yields CASSRTGGVERNYGYTF.

This clonotype was counted many times. The V and J genes are TRBV5-1 and TRBJ2-2; no reliable D call. This CDR3 comprises 16 residues. V was clipped by 2 bases and J by 1 base, with 12 bases between them. Per germline, CDR1 SGHRS and CDR2 YFSETQ. The CDR3 sequence: CASSFEGVQNTGELFF. The CDR3 DNA sequence: TGCGCCAGCAGCTTTGAAGGTGTGCAGAACACCGGGGAGCTGTTTTTT. The full variable domain, completed using reference TRBV5-1 and TRBJ2-2, is KAGVTQTPRYLIKTRGQQVTLSCSPISGHRSVSWYQQTPGQGLQFLFEYFSETQRNKGNFPGRFSGRQFSNSRSEMNVSTLELGDSALYLCASSFEGVQNTGELFFGEGSRLTVL.

This clonotype was detected ten times or more. The chain recombines TRBV29-1 with TRBJ2-1; 7 nucleotides agree with TRBD2. The germline gives CDR1 SQVTM, CDR2 ANQGSEA. The ends lost 4 bases at V and 7 bases at J; junction bases unmatched: 7. This CDR3 region has 13 residues. CDR3 sequence (DNA): TGCAGCGTTGCCCAGGGAGGGTGGAATGAGCAGTTCTTC. Translated: CSVAQGGWNEQFF.

In its sample, this clonotype was seen a few times. J is TRBJ2-3 and V is TRBV10-3, with TRBD2 as a possible D gene (6 bases). The CDR3 extends over 13 amino acids. V shed 10 bases and J shed 0 bases, with 11 bases lying between them. CDR1 and CDR2 from the germline V gene are ENHRY and SYGVKD. CDR3: CATSGVSTDTQYF. The CDR3 region has the DNA TGTGCCACCTCGGGAGTTAGCACAGATACGCAGTATTTT.

This clonotype has a count of ten or more. The chain joins TRBV7-2 to TRBJ2-4; D remains ambiguous. Deletions cut 2 bases from V and 1 base from J, with 6 bases between. The CDR3 runs 14 residues. Germline CDR1 SGHTA, CDR2 FQGNSA. DNA of the CDR3: TGTGCCAGCAGCTTAATTCAGGCCAAAAACATTCAGTACTTC. Encoded protein: CASSLIQAKNIQYF.

A few counts support this clonotype. The CDR3 sequence is CASSAPDLAKNIQYF. Written as DNA, the CDR3 is TGTGCCAGCAGCGCCCCGGACCTAGCCAAAAACATTCAGTACTTC. The chain recombines TRBV7-2 with TRBJ2-4; D remains ambiguous. The germline CDR1 and CDR2 sequences are SGHTA and FQGNSA. The CDR3 consists of 15 residues. The V end was cut by 5 bases, the J end by 0 bases, with 11 bases between.

This clonotype has only a few counts. The gene calls are TRBV28 and TRBJ2-5; 12 nucleotides agree with TRBD2. There are 19 residues in the CDR3. The germline V gene encodes CDR1 MDHEN and CDR2 SYDVKM. V was pared by 7 bases and J by 1 base, with 16 bases of the junction left unmatched. CDR3 region: CASTLPSGRADWGQETQYF. For the CDR3, the DNA is TGTGCCAGCACCCTCCCTAGCGGGAGGGCCGATTGGGGCCAAGAGACCCAGTACTTC.

The chain links TRBV7-8 to TRBJ2-7; D tentatively fits TRBD1 or TRBD2 (7 bases each). This CDR3 is built from 14 residues. Trimming stripped 8 bases from V and 0 bases from J, with 14 bases between. Germline V lookup: CDR1 SGHVS, CDR2 FQNEAQ. Written as DNA, the CDR3 is TGTGCCAGCGCCAGGGGGGGTACCTCCTACGAGCAGTACGTC. Its protein is CASARGGTSYEQYV.

The chain uses TRBV18 and TRBJ1-2; 9 bases map to TRBD1. This CDR3 comprises 16 residues. Germline V gene sequence: CDR1 KGHSH, CDR2 LQKENI. With V trimmed by 3 bases and J by 2 bases, 7 bases remained unmatched. Here the CDR3 DNA reads TGTGCCAGCTCACCGCGGGACAGGGTTCGAAACTATGGCTACACCTTC. As protein: CASSPRDRVRNYGYTF.

There are a few counts of this clonotype. A much larger clone lies a single base off, so this may be a read error. The chain combines TRBV20-1 with TRBJ1-5; TRBD1 matches at 10 bases. CDR1 and CDR2 (germline): DFQATT, SNEGSKA (reference sequence). V lost 5 bases, J lost 5 bases, and 0 bases stayed unmatched. The CDR3 runs 12 residues. The CDR3 DNA is TGCAGTGCTGGACAGGGGGATCAGCCCCAGCATTTT. It is translated as CSAGQGDQPQHF.

This clonotype was observed a handful of times. This sequence joins TRBV9 and TRBJ2-5; possible D gene TRBD1, 6 bases. The length of the CDR3 is 17 residues. Between the trimmed V and J ends, which lost 0 bases and 3 bases, there was a span of 18 bases. Germline loops: CDR1 SGDLS, CDR2 YYNGEE. The CDR3 DNA sequence: TGTGCCAGCAGCGTAGACCTGATGGGGGCGGCAAAAGAGACCCAGTACTTC. Protein sequence: CASSVDLMGAAKETQYF.

This clonotype was counted a few times. This chain links TRBV4-2 with TRBJ1-2, with no clear D. Trimming left V 0 bases short and J 8 bases short, with 13 bases between. There are 14 residues in the CDR3. The germline gives CDR1 LGHNA, CDR2 YNFKEQ. The CDR3 protein is CASSQEESVGGYTF. The CDR3 coding sequence is TGTGCCAGCAGCCAAGAAGAGAGCGTCGGGGGCTACACCTTC.

In DNA form, the CDR3 reads TGCAGTGCTAGCCGAGGGGGACTAGCGGGAAACTACGAGCAGTACTTC. This sequence encodes CSASRGGLAGNYEQYF. The chain recombines TRBV20-1 with TRBJ2-7, with TRBD2 matching over 13 bases. Germline assignment: CDR1 DFQATT and CDR2 SNEGSKA (reference sequence). The trim removed 3 bases at V and 3 bases at J, leaving 8 bases unmatched. The CDR3 consists of 16 residues.

V is TRBV20-1 and J is TRBJ2-1; 12 nucleotides line up with TRBD2. The trim removed 0 bases at V and 2 bases at J, leaving 2 bases unmatched. CDR1 and CDR2 (germline): DFQATT, SNEGSKA (reference sequence). This CDR3 comprises 16 residues. CDR3 residues: CSARDWTSGAYNEQFF. In DNA form, the CDR3 reads TGCAGTGCTAGAGATTGGACTAGCGGGGCCTACAATGAGCAGTTCTTC.

By sample fraction, this clonotype is medium-sized. V gene TRBV3-1 combines with J gene TRBJ2-5; D not certain. Germline V lookup: CDR1 LGHDT, CDR2 YNNKEL (reference sequence). Trimming removed 4 bases at V and 1 base at J, with 13 bases between. The CDR3 runs to 15 residues. The CDR3 spells CASSRTGFAQETQYF. Written as DNA, the CDR3 is TGTGCCAGCAGCCGTACTGGGTTTGCCCAAGAGACCCAGTACTTC.